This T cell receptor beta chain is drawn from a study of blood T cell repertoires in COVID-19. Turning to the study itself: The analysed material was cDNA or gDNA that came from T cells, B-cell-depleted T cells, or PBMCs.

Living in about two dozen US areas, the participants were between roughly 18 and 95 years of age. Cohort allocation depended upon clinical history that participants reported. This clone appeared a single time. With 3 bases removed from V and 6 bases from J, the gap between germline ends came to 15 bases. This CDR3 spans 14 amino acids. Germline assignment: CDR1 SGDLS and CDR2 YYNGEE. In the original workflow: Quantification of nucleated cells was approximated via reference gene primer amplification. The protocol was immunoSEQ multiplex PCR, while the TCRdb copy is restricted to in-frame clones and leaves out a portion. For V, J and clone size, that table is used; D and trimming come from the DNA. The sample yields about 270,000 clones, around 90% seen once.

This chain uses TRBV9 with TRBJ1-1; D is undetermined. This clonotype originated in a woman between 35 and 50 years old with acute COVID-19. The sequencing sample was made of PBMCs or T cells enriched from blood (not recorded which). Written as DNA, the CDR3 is TGTGCCAGCAGCGAACAAGACAACTGGTCTGAAGCTTTCTTT. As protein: CASSEQDNWSEAFF.